The clone carrying this TCR beta chain is classed as medium-sized by frequency. The data originate from a study of T cell clusters in autoimmune cytopenias. Each sample's input was around 250 ng genomic DNA, 38,000 or so genome equivalents. TRB was amplified by touch-down multiplex PCR, primer pools A and B combined. TCRdb re-called the multiplex PCR reads, yielding one record per CDR3 amino acid sequence without DNA. This sample's clone table lists about 4,800 distinct CDR3 sequences. The CDR3 has 15 residues. Germline V gives CDR1 LNHNV, CDR2 YYDKDF (reference sequence). In addition, the sample was reused for a study of T cell repertoires in aging, cancer and after chemotherapy.

V and J are TRBV15 and TRBJ1-1. The source material was peripheral blood. This receptor was identified in a human donor in good health. CDR3 protein: CATSRDRQVNTEAFF.